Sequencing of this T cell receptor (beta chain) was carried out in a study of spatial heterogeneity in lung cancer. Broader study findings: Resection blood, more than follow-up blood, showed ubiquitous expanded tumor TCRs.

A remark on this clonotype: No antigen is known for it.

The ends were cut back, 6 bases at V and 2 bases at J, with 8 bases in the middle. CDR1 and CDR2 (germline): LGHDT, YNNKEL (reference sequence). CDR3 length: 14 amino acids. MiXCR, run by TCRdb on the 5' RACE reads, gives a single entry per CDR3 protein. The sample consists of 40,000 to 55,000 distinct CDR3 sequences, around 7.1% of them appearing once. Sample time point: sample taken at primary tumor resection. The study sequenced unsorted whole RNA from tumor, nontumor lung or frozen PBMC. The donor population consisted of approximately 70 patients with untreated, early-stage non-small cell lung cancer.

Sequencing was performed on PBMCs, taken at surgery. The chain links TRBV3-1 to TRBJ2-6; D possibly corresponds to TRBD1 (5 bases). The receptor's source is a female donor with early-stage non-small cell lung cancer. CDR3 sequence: CASRIGAGANVLTF. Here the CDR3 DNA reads TGTGCCAGCAGGATAGGGGCTGGGGCCAACGTCCTGACTTTC.